These T cell receptor beta chains were read from a single sample in a study of molecular identifiers for immune sequencing clone quantification. TCRdb reanalysed the PCR reads using MiXCR and keeps one entry per CDR3 protein. The sample consists of fewer than 350,000 distinct CDR3 sequences, 24% of them appearing once. The specimen sequenced was naive CD8+ T cells from blood, with Jurkat cell RNA spiked in. The receptors here all came from a human donor in good health. Some libraries in this study had Jurkat cell RNA spiked in. Both conserved end residues are trimmed from each CDR3.

V gene: TRBV12-3/TRBV12-4; J gene: TRBJ2-1; CDR3 protein: ASSLAVGVHDNEQF
V gene: TRBV6-2/TRBV6-3; J gene: TRBJ2-5; CDR3 protein: ASSHSGGTGETQY
V gene: TRBV7-9; J gene: TRBJ1-1; CDR3 protein: ASSSRTRLGEAF
V gene: TRBV6-5; J gene: TRBJ2-7; CDR3 protein: TSTHSATGTYEQY
V gene: TRBV4-1; J gene: TRBJ2-7; CDR3 protein: ASSQNGQGAGYEQY
V gene: TRBV7-8; J gene: TRBJ2-5; CDR3 protein: ASSLLRGEAEETQY
V gene: TRBV12-3/TRBV12-4; J gene: TRBJ2-4; CDR3 protein: ASTLTGESIIQY
V gene: TRBV20-1; J gene: TRBJ2-3; CDR3 protein: SARGGLAGAVGTDTQY
V gene: TRBV4-3; J gene: TRBJ2-7; CDR3 protein: ASSQTDRGHYEQY
V gene: TRBV20-1; J gene: TRBJ2-3; CDR3 protein: GARGLAGVFLSTDTQY
V gene: TRBV6-2/TRBV6-3; J gene: TRBJ1-2; CDR3 protein: ASSEGHELGYT
V gene: TRBV13; J gene: TRBJ2-5; CDR3 protein: ASSPTPTSGQEIQY
V gene: TRBV28; J gene: TRBJ2-3; CDR3 protein: ASSLSAGLTGTQY
V gene: TRBV29-1; J gene: TRBJ1-1; CDR3 protein: SVEDLGTPEAF
V gene: TRBV5-1; J gene: TRBJ2-6; CDR3 protein: ASSQGLRSQSGANVLT
V gene: TRBV7-9; J gene: TRBJ1-2; CDR3 protein: ASSKQDNYYGYT
V gene: TRBV7-8; J gene: TRBJ1-2; CDR3 protein: ASSPGTGCYGYT
V gene: TRBV6-2/TRBV6-3; J gene: TRBJ2-4; CDR3 protein: ASSYSELAGINIQY
V gene: TRBV14; J gene: TRBJ2-7; CDR3 protein: ASSQGTVPYEQY
V gene: TRBV7-9; J gene: TRBJ2-6; CDR3 protein: ASSLGGFGANVLT
V gene: TRBV30; J gene: TRBJ1-1; CDR3 protein: AWSDGTGLTEAF
V gene: TRBV12-3/TRBV12-4; J gene: TRBJ2-2; CDR3 protein: ATKGISGTGELF
V gene: TRBV6-1; J gene: TRBJ1-2; CDR3 protein: ASSEVVAAGSSYGYT
V gene: TRBV12-3/TRBV12-4; J gene: TRBJ1-6; CDR3 protein: ASSSSTGILSPLH
V gene: TRBV5-4; J gene: TRBJ2-7; CDR3 protein: ASSFLARPYEQY
V gene: TRBV6-2/TRBV6-3; J gene: TRBJ1-1; CDR3 protein: ASTQGAIAEAF
V gene: TRBV27; J gene: TRBJ2-5; CDR3 protein: ASRPGPASSEQS
V gene: TRBV13; J gene: TRBJ2-7; CDR3 protein: ASSPGKLNYYEQY
V gene: TRBV4-3; J gene: TRBJ2-2; CDR3 protein: ASSQDGPHPGELF
V gene: TRBV5-1; J gene: TRBJ1-4; CDR3 protein: ASSSQWDRASVASKLF
V gene: TRBV5-4; J gene: TRBJ2-5; CDR3 protein: ASRRLAEGQTQY
V gene: TRBV7-9; J gene: TRBJ1-1; CDR3 protein: ASCPIQGNTEAF
V gene: TRBV20-1; J gene: TRBJ2-5; CDR3 protein: SARDPTGDLRDPY
V gene: TRBV19; J gene: TRBJ2-1; CDR3 protein: ASSGQGAYNEQF
V gene: TRBV7-2; J gene: TRBJ2-1; CDR3 protein: ASSLVVRSEQF
V gene: TRBV30; J gene: TRBJ1-1; CDR3 protein: AWSVAGLDTEAF
V gene: TRBV13; J gene: TRBJ1-2; CDR3 protein: ASSLGHIYGYA
V gene: TRBV7-2; J gene: TRBJ2-7; CDR3 protein: ASRTTPYEQY
V gene: TRBV20-1; J gene: TRBJ2-3; CDR3 protein: SASVAGAVQDTQY
V gene: TRBV4-2; J gene: TRBJ2-7; CDR3 protein: ASGQVGAGGPEQY
V gene: TRBV28; J gene: TRBJ2-3; CDR3 protein: ASSARGRDTDTQY
V gene: TRBV5-1; J gene: TRBJ2-7; CDR3 protein: ASSSNPGSGSYEQY
V gene: TRBV7-9; J gene: TRBJ2-5; CDR3 protein: ASSDGLQETQY
V gene: TRBV7-2; J gene: TRBJ2-1; CDR3 protein: ASSLPLAGGPDEQF
V gene: TRBV28; J gene: TRBJ2-4; CDR3 protein: ASSYRGLAKNIQY
V gene: TRBV11-2; J gene: TRBJ2-1; CDR3 protein: ASSPGTGEYNEQF
V gene: TRBV19; J gene: TRBJ2-2; CDR3 protein: ASRLGGRKFLNTGELF
V gene: TRBV6-1; J gene: TRBJ2-5; CDR3 protein: ASSDRPNGKTQY
V gene: TRBV14; J gene: TRBJ1-2; CDR3 protein: ASSPVADRSGYT
V gene: TRBV19; J gene: TRBJ2-3; CDR3 protein: ANSIEIGQLDTDTQY
V gene: TRBV7-2; J gene: TRBJ1-6; CDR3 protein: ASSPLSNSPLH
V gene: TRBV5-1; J gene: TRBJ1-1; CDR3 protein: ASRHGTLNTEAF
V gene: TRBV29-1; J gene: TRBJ2-7; CDR3 protein: SVGTGAGEQY